The clone carrying this TCR beta chain was seen a handful of times. Its antigen remains unidentified. Among the patients, none had received any treatment before thyroid surgery. Per the original data handling: The study built a papillary thyroid cancer distant-metastasis classifier from CDR3 differences across clinicopathological groups. TCRdb used MiXCR to call clones anew from the PCR reads. The V and J calls here are based on TCRdb, not the publication. The sample yields some 37,000 clones, less than 25% seen once. These data are taken from a study of metastatic and nonmetastatic thyroid tumors. Overall study context: Blood and tumor or nodule tissue repertoires from malignant and benign thyroid patients were compared.

General observations from the study: Within blood and tumor, benign nodules reportedly had significantly lower TCR beta diversity than malignant thyroid tumors did.

This CDR3 comprises 15 residues. V gave up 3 bases and J gave up 3 bases, with 15 bases separating them. Germline values: CDR1 MNHNS, CDR2 SASEGT. The V call is TRBV6-1, the J call TRBJ2-7; D may be TRBD2 (5 bases). The source material was blood. The TCR sequence derives from a female donor with papillary thyroid cancer or a benign thyroid nodule (not recorded which). Some clones in this sample may be carry-over from other donors' samples. CDR3 amino acids: CASSDGAVGIYEQYF. The CDR3 nucleotides read TGTGCCAGCAGTGATGGAGCGGTAGGTATCTACGAGCAGTACTTC.